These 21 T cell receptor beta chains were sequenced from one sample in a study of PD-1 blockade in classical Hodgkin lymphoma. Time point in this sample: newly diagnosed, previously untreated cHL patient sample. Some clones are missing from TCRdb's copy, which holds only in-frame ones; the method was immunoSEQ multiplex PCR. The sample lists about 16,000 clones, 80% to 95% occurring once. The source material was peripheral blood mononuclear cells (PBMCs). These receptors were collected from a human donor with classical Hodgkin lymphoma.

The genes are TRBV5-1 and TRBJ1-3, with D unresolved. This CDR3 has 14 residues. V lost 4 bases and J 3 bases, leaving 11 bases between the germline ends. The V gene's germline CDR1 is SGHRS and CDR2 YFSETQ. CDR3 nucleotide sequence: TGCGCCAGCAGCCCACACCAAGATGGAAACACCATATATTTT. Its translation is CASSPHQDGNTIYF.

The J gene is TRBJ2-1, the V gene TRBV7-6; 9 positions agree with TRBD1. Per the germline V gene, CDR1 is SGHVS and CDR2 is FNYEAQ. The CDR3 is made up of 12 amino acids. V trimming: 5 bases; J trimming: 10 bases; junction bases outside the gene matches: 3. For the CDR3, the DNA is TGTGCCAGCAGCAACGACAGGGGGGAGCAGTTCTTC. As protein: CASSNDRGEQFF.

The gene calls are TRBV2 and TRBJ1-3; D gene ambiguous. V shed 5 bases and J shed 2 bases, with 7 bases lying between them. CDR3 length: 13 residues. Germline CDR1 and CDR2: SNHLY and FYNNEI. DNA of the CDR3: TGTGCCAGCAGTTCCGGGACTGGAAACACCATATATTTT. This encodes CASSSGTGNTIYF.

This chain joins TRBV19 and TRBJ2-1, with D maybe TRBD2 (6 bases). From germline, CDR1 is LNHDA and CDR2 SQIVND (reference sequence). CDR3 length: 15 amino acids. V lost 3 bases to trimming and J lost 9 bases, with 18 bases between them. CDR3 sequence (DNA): TGTGCCAGTAGTATTTGGTCCGGGAGTCTAGGTGAGCAGTTCTTC. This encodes CASSIWSGSLGEQFF.

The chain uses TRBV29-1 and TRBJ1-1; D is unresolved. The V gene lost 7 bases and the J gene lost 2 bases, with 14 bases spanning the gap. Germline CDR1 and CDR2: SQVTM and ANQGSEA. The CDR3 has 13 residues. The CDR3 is CSADLQTNTEAFF. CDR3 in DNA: TGCAGCGCTGACTTACAGACCAACACTGAAGCTTTCTTT.

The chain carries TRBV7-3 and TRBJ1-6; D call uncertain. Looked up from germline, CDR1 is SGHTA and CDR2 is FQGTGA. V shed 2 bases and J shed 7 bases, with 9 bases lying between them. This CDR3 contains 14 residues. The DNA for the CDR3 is TGTGCCAGCAGCTTAGAAAGTTCCAATTCACCCCTCCACTTT. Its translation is CASSLESSNSPLHF.

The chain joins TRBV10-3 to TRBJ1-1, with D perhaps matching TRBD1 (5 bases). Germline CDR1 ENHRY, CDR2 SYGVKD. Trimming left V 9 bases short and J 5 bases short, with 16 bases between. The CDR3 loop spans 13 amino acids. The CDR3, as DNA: TGTGCCATTACCAGGGAATTAAGAACTGAAGCTTTCTTT. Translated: CAITRELRTEAFF.

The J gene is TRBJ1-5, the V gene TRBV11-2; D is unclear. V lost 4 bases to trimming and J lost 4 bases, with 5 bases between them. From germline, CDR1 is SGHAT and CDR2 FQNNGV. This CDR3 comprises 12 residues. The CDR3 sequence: CASSSANQPQHF. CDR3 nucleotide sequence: TGTGCCAGCAGCTCGGCGAATCAGCCCCAGCATTTT.

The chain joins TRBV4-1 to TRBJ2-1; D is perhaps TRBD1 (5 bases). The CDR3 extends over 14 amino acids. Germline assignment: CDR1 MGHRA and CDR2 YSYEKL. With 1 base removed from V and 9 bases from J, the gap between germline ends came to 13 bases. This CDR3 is CASSQGPGSPEQFF. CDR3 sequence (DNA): TGCGCCAGCAGCCAAGGGCCAGGGTCTCCTGAGCAGTTCTTC.

CDR3 loop: CASSKEETQYF. The CDR3 bases are TGTGCCAGTAGTAAAGAAGAGACCCAGTACTTC. The chain is built from TRBV19 and TRBJ2-5; D remains unclear. The CDR3 has 11 residues. V was cut by 4 bases and J by 3 bases, with 3 bases left in between. Germline CDR1 reads LNHDA; CDR2 reads SQIVND (reference sequence). Full variable domain (remainder filled in from reference TRBV19 and TRBJ2-5): DGGITQSPKYLFRKEGQNVTLSCEQNLNHDAMYWYRQDPGQGLRLIYYSQIVNDFQKGDIAEGYSVSREKKESFPLTVTSAQKNPTAFYLCASSKEETQYFGPGTRLLVL.

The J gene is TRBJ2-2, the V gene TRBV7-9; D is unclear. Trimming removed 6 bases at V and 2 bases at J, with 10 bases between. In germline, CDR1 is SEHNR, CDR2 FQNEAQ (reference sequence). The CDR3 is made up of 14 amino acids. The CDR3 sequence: CASSSDGNTGELFF. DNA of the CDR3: TGTGCCAGCAGTTCGGACGGCAACACCGGGGAGCTGTTTTTT.

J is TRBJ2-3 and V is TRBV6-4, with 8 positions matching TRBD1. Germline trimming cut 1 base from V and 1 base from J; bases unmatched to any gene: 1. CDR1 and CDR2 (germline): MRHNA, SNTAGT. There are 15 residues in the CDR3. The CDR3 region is CASSDLDRGTDTQYF. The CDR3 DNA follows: TGTGCCAGCAGTGACTTGGACAGGGGCACAGATACGCAGTATTTT.

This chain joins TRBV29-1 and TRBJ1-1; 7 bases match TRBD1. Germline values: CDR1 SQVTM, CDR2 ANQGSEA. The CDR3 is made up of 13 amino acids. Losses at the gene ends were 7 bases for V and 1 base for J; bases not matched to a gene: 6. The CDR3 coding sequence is TGCAGCGCACACAGGGGTCCGAACACTGAAGCTTTCTTT. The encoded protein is CSAHRGPNTEAFF.

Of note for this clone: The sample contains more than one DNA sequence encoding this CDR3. This CDR3 reads CASSERGTGVNEQFF. The CDR3 nucleotides are TGTGCCAGCAGTGAGCGGGGGACAGGGGTGAATGAGCAGTTCTTC. This rearrangement joins TRBV25-1 to TRBJ2-1; TRBD1 aligns across 10 bases. Germline loops: CDR1 MGHDK, CDR2 SYGVNS. Trimming cost V 3 bases and J 7 bases; bases outside gene matches: 6. The CDR3 is made up of 15 amino acids.

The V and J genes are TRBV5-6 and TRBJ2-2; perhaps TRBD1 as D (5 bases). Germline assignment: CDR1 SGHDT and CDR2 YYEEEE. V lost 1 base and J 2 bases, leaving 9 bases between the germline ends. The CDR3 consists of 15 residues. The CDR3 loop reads CASSLKGVNTGELFF. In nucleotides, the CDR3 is TGTGCCAGCAGCTTGAAAGGGGTAAACACCGGGGAGCTGTTTTTT.

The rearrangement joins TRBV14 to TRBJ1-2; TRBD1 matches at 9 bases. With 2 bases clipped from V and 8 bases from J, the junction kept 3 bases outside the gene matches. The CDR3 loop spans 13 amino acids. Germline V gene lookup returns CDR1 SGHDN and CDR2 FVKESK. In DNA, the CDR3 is TGTGCCAGCAGCCAACCGGGACAGGGCGGCTACACCTTC. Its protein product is CASSQPGQGGYTF.

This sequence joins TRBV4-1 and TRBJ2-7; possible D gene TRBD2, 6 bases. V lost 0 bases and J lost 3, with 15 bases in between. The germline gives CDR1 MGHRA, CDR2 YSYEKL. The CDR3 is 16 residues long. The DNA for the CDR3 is TGCGCCAGCAGCCAAGATCAAAGGGCGGAGGGCTACGAGCAGTACTTC. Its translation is CASSQDQRAEGYEQYF.

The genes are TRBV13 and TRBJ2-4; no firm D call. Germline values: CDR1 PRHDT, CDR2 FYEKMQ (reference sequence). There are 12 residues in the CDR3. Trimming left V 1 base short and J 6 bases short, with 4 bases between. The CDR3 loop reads CASSLEGNIQYF. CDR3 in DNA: TGTGCCAGCAGCTTAGAGGGAAACATTCAGTACTTC.

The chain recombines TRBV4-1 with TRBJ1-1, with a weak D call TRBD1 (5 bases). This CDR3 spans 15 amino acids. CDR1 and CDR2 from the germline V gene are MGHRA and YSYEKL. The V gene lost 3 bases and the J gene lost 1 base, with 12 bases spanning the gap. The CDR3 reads CASSHRQGENTEAFF. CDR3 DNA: TGCGCCAGCAGCCACAGGCAGGGTGAGAACACTGAAGCTTTCTTT.

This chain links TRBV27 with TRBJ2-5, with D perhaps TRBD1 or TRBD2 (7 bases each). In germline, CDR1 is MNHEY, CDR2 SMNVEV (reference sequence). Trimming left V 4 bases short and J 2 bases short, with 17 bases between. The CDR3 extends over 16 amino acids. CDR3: CASSSPRGGFQETQYF. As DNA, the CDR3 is TGTGCCAGCAGTTCCCCCAGGGGGGGGTTTCAAGAGACCCAGTACTTC.

CDR3 in DNA: TGTGCCAGCAGCCTACAGGGCACTAACTATGGCTACACCTTC. Its protein product is CASSLQGTNYGYTF. The genes are TRBV2 and TRBJ1-2, with a tentative D call TRBD1 (6 bases). Trimming pared 6 bases from V and 0 bases from J, leaving 11 bases between. Germline V lookup: CDR1 SNHLY, CDR2 FYNNEI. CDR3 length: 14 amino acids.